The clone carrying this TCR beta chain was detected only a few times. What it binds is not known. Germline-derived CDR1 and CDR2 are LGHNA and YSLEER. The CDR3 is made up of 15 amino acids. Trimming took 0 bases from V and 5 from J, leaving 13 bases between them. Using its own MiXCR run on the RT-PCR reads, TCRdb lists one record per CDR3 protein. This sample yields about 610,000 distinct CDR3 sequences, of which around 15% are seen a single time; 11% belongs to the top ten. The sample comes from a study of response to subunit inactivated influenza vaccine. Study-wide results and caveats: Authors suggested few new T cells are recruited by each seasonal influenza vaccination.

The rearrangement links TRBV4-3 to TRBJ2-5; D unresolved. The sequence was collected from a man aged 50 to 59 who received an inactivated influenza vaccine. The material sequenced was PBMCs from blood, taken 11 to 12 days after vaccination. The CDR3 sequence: CASSQDVTPTETQYF. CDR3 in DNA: TGCGCCAGCAGCCAAGATGTGACTCCCACGGAGACCCAGTACTTC.